This section outlines one TCR beta chain sequence together with its context. Its antigen is not identified. The CDR3 is 15 residues long. Germline-derived CDR1 and CDR2 are LNHDA and SQIVND (reference sequence). The V gene end was trimmed by 7 bases and the J gene end by 2 bases; junction bases not matched to a gene: 6. The sample belongs to a study of shared clonotypes between healthy human individuals. Sequencing used immunoSEQ multiplex PCR; TCRdb keeps in-frame clones, though not all of them. The sample holds a few million clones, more than 80% seen once. Broader study findings: The study drew on few donors, limiting represented genetic and exposure-history diversity.

The TCR comes from a man in his late teens or twenties in good health. Some clones in this sample may be carry-over from other donors' samples. The chain has TRBV19 and TRBJ2-3; 10 bases align to TRBD1. The sample taken for sequencing was naive CD4+ T cells from PBMCs. Indicated subset: CD45RA+ positively selected. CDR3 in amino acids: CASTEGQGFTDTQYF. The CDR3 nucleotides are TGTGCCAGTACCGAGGGACAGGGGTTCACAGATACGCAGTATTTT.